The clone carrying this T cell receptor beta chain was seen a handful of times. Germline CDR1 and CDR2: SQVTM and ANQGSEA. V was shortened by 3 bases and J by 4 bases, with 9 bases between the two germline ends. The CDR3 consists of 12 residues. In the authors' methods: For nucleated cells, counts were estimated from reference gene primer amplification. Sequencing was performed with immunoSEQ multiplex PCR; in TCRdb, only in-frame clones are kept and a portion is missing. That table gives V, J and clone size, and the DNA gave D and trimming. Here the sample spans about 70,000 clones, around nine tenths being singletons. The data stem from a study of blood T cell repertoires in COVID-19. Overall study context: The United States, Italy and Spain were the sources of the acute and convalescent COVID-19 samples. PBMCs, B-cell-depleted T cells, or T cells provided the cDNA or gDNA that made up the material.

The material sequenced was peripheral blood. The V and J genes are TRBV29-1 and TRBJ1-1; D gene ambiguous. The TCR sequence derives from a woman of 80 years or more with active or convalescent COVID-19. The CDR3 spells CSVERSGTEAFF. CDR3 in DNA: TGCAGCGTTGAGAGGTCCGGCACTGAAGCTTTCTTT.